The next 20 T cell receptor beta chains were all read from a single sample in a study of early stage breast cancer tumors. Data came from immunoSEQ multiplex PCR; TCRdb stores just in-frame clones and leaves some out. The data hold approximately 48,000 clones, with around nine tenths observed a single time. Source material: blood. These receptors were collected from a person between 65 and 79 years old with breast cancer.

The V call is TRBV11-2, the J call TRBJ1-5, with 8 bases aligning to TRBD1. J gave up 6 bases and V 5 bases, and 3 bases lay outside the gene matches. CDR1 SGHAT and CDR2 FQNNGV come from the germline V gene. The CDR3 is made up of 13 amino acids. The CDR3 loop reads CASSRDRPQPQHF. Here the CDR3 DNA reads TGTGCCAGCAGCCGGGACAGGCCTCAGCCCCAGCATTTT. The variable domain in full, with the rest retrieved from reference TRBV11-2 and TRBJ1-5, is EAGVAQSPRYKIIEKRQSVAFWCNPISGHATLYWYQQILGQGPKLLIQFQNNGVVDDSQLPKDRFSAERLKGVDSTLKIQPAKLEDSAVYLCASSRDRPQPQHFGDGTRLSIL.

The chain couples TRBV27 to TRBJ1-1; possibly TRBD1 for D (6 bases). This CDR3 contains 14 residues. Trimming removed 6 bases from V and 0 bases from J, with 11 bases in between. Germline assignment: CDR1 MNHEY and CDR2 SMNVEV (reference sequence). The CDR3 region is CASRFRGMNTEAFF. The CDR3 nucleotides read TGTGCCAGCAGATTCAGGGGCATGAACACTGAAGCTTTCTTT.

V is TRBV4-3 and J is TRBJ1-6; 7 bases line up with TRBD1. The V gene end was trimmed by 0 bases and the J gene end by 1 base; junction bases not matched to a gene: 3. CDR3 length equals 17 residues. From germline, CDR1 is LGHNA and CDR2 YSLEER. DNA of the CDR3: TGCGCCAGCAGCCAAGACCTACAGGGGTCCTATAATTCACCCCTCCACTTT. It is translated as CASSQDLQGSYNSPLHF.

This chain joins TRBV7-2 and TRBJ1-1; a possible D gene is TRBD1 (6 bases). The CDR3 has 16 amino acids. The germline V gene has CDR1 SGHTA and CDR2 FQGNSA. V shed 5 bases and J shed 3 bases, with 19 bases lying between them. DNA for the CDR3: TGTGCCAGCAGCCTCCTAGGGGGGGCGCTAGACACTGAAGCTTTCTTT. This sequence encodes CASSLLGGALDTEAFF.

This clone has only one observation. V is TRBV6-4 and J is TRBJ2-1, with D maybe TRBD1 (6 bases). Germline V gene lookup returns CDR1 MRHNA and CDR2 SNTAGT. The germline V and J ends were trimmed by 4 bases and 0 bases, with 13 bases remaining between them. There are 16 residues in the CDR3. This CDR3 reads CASSVGADHSYNEQFF. CDR3 nucleotides: TGTGCCAGCAGTGTGGGGGCAGATCACTCCTACAATGAGCAGTTCTTC.

The rearrangement uses TRBV7-2 and TRBJ1-5; TRBD1 aligns across 8 bases. V lost 2 bases, J lost 6 bases, and 12 bases stayed unmatched. The CDR3 runs 17 residues. Germline V gene lookup returns CDR1 SGHTA and CDR2 FQGNSA. CDR3 sequence: CASSLRGRGLVAQPQHF. The CDR3 DNA reads as TGTGCCAGCAGCTTACGCGGCAGGGGGCTCGTTGCTCAGCCCCAGCATTTT.

The chain recombines TRBV28 with TRBJ1-1; no clear D gene. Germline V gene lookup returns CDR1 MDHEN and CDR2 SYDVKM. Trimming took 5 bases from V and 5 from J, leaving 12 bases between them. This CDR3 comprises 13 residues. The CDR3 loop reads CASSRTRVTEAFF. The CDR3 DNA follows: TGTGCCAGCAGTCGAACCCGGGTAACTGAAGCTTTCTTT.

In DNA, the CDR3 is TGTGCCAGCAGCCCCTCCGGACTAGCGGGAGCTGGCGGGGAGCTGTTTTTT. This codes for CASSPSGLAGAGGELFF. The chain joins TRBV7-2 to TRBJ2-2; 13 positions match TRBD2. V lost 5 bases and J lost 7; bases outside the gene matches: 10. The germline V gene encodes CDR1 SGHTA and CDR2 FQGNSA. The CDR3 length is 17 residues.

This clone was seen once. The rearrangement joins TRBV28 to TRBJ2-3, with TRBD1 identical over 12 bases. In germline, CDR1 is MDHEN, CDR2 SYDVKM. This CDR3 is 21 amino acids long. The trim removed 5 bases at V and 4 bases at J, leaving 22 bases unmatched. The DNA of the CDR3 is TGTGCCAGCAGTATTCCCCGGGACAGGGGGCTTTTGGCGGGAGACGCAGATACGCAGTATTTT. Its protein is CASSIPRDRGLLAGDADTQYF.

The chain is built from TRBV7-9 and TRBJ1-1; D is possibly TRBD1 (6 bases). Trimming stripped 11 bases from V and 1 base from J, with 11 bases between. The CDR3 sequence is 12 residues long. Per the germline V gene, CDR1 is SEHNR and CDR2 is FQNEAQ (reference sequence). The CDR3 nucleotides are TGTGCCGGGGGGGGCCGGAACACTGAAGCTTTCTTT. Amino acids: CAGGGRNTEAFF.

This clone has only one observation. This chain uses TRBV6-5 with TRBJ1-2; no definite D call. This CDR3 has 12 residues. Germline CDR1 is MNHEY and CDR2 is SVGAGI. V shed 4 bases and J shed 8 bases, with 11 bases lying between them. CDR3 sequence: CASSLPGYGYTF. CDR3 DNA: TGTGCCAGCAGTTTACCCGGGTACGGCTACACCTTC.

The gene calls are TRBV4-1 and TRBJ1-2; perhaps TRBD1 as D (6 bases). This CDR3 has 15 amino acids. Germline V gene sequence: CDR1 MGHRA, CDR2 YSYEKL. V was cut by 0 bases and J by 4 bases, with 12 bases left in between. The CDR3 sequence is CASSQDKTGTYGYTF. DNA of the CDR3: TGCGCCAGCAGCCAAGATAAAACAGGGACCTATGGCTACACCTTC.

The chain couples TRBV23-1 to TRBJ1-2; D gene uncertain. TRBV23-1 is filed as an ORF, its function uncertain. CDR3 size: 14 residues. The V and J ends lost 3 bases and 3 bases respectively, with 11 bases between them. CDR3 DNA sequence: TGCGCCAGCAGTCACCCCCGGGGAGACTATGGCTACACCTTC. The encoded protein is CASSHPRGDYGYTF.

This chain connects TRBV6-6 to TRBJ1-1; D is undetermined. The V end lost 2 bases, the J end lost 0 bases, and 4 bases lay between the germline ends. Germline CDR1 and CDR2: MNHNY and SVGAGI (reference sequence). CDR3 length: 13 amino acids. DNA of the CDR3: TGTGCCAGCAGTTACGTCGTGAACACTGAAGCTTTCTTT. Its translation: CASSYVVNTEAFF.

The chain combines TRBV11-2 with TRBJ1-2, with D perhaps matching TRBD1 (5 bases). Germline V CDR1 and CDR2: SGHAT, FQNNGV. The CDR3 runs 13 residues. Trimming pared 5 bases from V and 2 bases from J, leaving 9 bases between. CDR3 nucleotides: TGTGCCAGCAGCCAAGGACAAAACTATGGCTACACCTTC. Encoded protein: CASSQGQNYGYTF.

The chain joins TRBV18 to TRBJ2-7; TRBD1 is a possible D gene (6 bases). V gave up 3 bases and J gave up 2 bases, with 8 bases separating them. Germline-derived CDR1 and CDR2 are KGHSH and LQKENI. The CDR3 has 13 amino acids. CDR3 DNA sequence: TGTGCCAGCTCACCTGGACAGCCCTACGAGCAGTACTTC. Its translation: CASSPGQPYEQYF.

The chain links TRBV7-2 to TRBJ1-3, with D unclear. There are 16 residues in the CDR3. V dropped 1 base and J dropped 0 bases, with 10 bases sitting between them. Germline CDR1 and CDR2: SGHTA and FQGNSA. The DNA of the CDR3 is TGTGCCAGCAGCTTAGGGAGGGCCCTCTCTGGAAACACCATATATTTT. Translated: CASSLGRALSGNTIYF.

The chain carries TRBV11-2 and TRBJ2-3; TRBD2 is a possible D gene (5 bases). Germline loops: CDR1 SGHAT, CDR2 FQNNGV. Trimming cost V 1 base and J 6 bases, with 5 bases left between them. CDR3 size: 12 residues. The CDR3: CASSLAGDTQYF. In nucleotides, the CDR3 is TGTGCCAGCAGCTTAGCGGGGGATACGCAGTATTTT.

V is TRBV6-1 and J is TRBJ1-6; D gene uncertain. The V end was cut by 2 bases, the J end by 6 bases, with 11 bases between. CDR1 is MNHNS and CDR2 is SASEGT in the germline V gene. The CDR3 is 15 amino acids. In DNA form, the CDR3 reads TGTGCCAGCAGTGAAATGCAGGCTTTTAATTCACCCCTCCACTTT. As protein: CASSEMQAFNSPLHF.

The chain joins TRBV7-6 to TRBJ1-3, with TRBD1 matching 11 bases. Looked up from germline, CDR1 is SGHVS and CDR2 is FNYEAQ. Unmatched junction bases numbered 6, after V lost 5 bases and J lost 6 bases. There are 15 residues in the CDR3. The CDR3 nucleotides are TGTGCCAGCAGCGCGGGACAGGGGGGTTTAAACACCATATATTTT. It translates to CASSAGQGGLNTIYF.